This T cell receptor (beta chain) was sequenced for a study of sequential checkpoint blockade in melanoma. The wider study: Patients were randomized 1:1 to nivolumab-then-ipilimumab or ipilimumab-then-nivolumab first-line.

Treatment defined: randomized to nivolumab then ipilimumab (arm A) or the reverse (arm B). From thawed PBMCs, live CD3+CD8+ cells negative for CD19 and CD56 were sorted. The CDR3 totals 20 residues. CDR1 and CDR2 (germline): MNHEY, SMNVEV (reference sequence). After removal of 5 bases from V and 0 bases from J, the junction contained 19 bases not matched to a gene. The protocol was immunoSEQ multiplex PCR, while the TCRdb copy is restricted to in-frame clones and leaves out a portion. The sample shows around 13,000 clones, 55% to 75% of them seen only once. The sequences come from CD8+ T cells sorted from blood (inferred from file names), collected from a patient given nivolumab and ipilimumab in sequence. The rearrangement links TRBV27 to TRBJ2-3; 8 bases map to TRBD1. This clonotype originated in a human donor with melanoma. The DNA of the CDR3 is TGTGCCAGCAGTCCGAGGACAGGGTTGGCTCCCGGAGGTAGCACAGATACGCAGTATTTT. Amino acid sequence: CASSPRTGLAPGGSTDTQYF.